This is a list of T cell receptor beta chains from one sample in a study of regulatory T cells in long-lasting Graves disease. Each CDR3 protein gets one entry after TCRdb re-called the multiplex PCR reads with MiXCR. The data show some 450,000 distinct CDR3 sequences, with less than 20% seen just once and roughly 10% held by the top ten. The same specimen was also included in a second study, on T cells in Graves' hyperthyroidism and ophthalmopathy.

The material sequenced was peripheral blood mononuclear cells (PBMCs), taken at new diagnosis, from a patient treated with antithyroid drugs. These receptors came from a woman aged 30 to 39 with Graves disease. Each CDR3 is given with its conserved first and last residue. The D gene is left open where the match is weak. Only part of the rows carry a size: once, few, many, or a class if the clone is expanded.

d_call	v_call	j_call	clone_size	cdr3_aa	cdr3_nt
.	TRBV7-2	TRBJ2-7	.	CASSLFGGGTPGEQYF	TGTGCCAGCAGCCTCTTCGGGGGCGGGACACCGGGCGAGCAGTACTTC
TRBD1	TRBV5-1	TRBJ1-1	many	CASSPRDRGPEAFF	TGCGCCAGCAGCCCCCGGGACAGGGGTCCTGAAGCTTTCTTT
.	TRBV6-2/TRBV6-3	TRBJ1-1	many	CASSYPARGEAFF	TGTGCCAGCAGTTACCCTGCACGGGGTGAAGCTTTCTTT
.	TRBV11-2	TRBJ2-3	many	CASSLVLGSTDTQYF	TGTGCCAGCAGCTTAGTCCTGGGGAGCACAGATACGCAGTATTTT
.	TRBV28	TRBJ1-5	many	CASSLRGSGQHF	TGTGCCAGCAGTCTTAGGGGTTCGGGACAGCATTTT
TRBD2	TRBV7-9	TRBJ2-3	many	CASSSTGGRAPSTDTQYF	TGTGCCAGCAGCTCAACAGGCGGGAGGGCCCCCAGCACAGATACGCAGTATTTT
.	TRBV13	TRBJ2-1	.	CASSPGDTPYNEQFF	TGTGCCAGCAGCCCGGGGGACACGCCGTACAATGAGCAGTTCTTC
.	TRBV19	TRBJ1-4	few	CASSLRTEEKLFF	TGTGCCAGTAGTTTACGGACAGAGGAAAAACTGTTTTTT
.	TRBV30	TRBJ1-2	few	CAWRRPRGGYTF	TGTGCCTGGAGGCGGCCGCGTGGTGGCTACACCTTC
TRBD1	TRBV7-8	TRBJ1-3	few	CASSLAGTGNTIYF	TGTGCCAGCAGCTTAGCCGGGACAGGGAACACCATATATTTT
TRBD1	TRBV28	TRBJ1-5	many	CASSRDRGTQPQHF	TGTGCCAGCAGCCGAGACAGGGGTACTCAGCCCCAGCATTTT
.	TRBV4-3	TRBJ1-1	many	CASSQVAELNTEAFF	TGCGCCAGCAGCCAAGTCGCGGAACTGAACACTGAAGCTTTCTTT
.	TRBV7-9	TRBJ2-7	.	CASSLGVPYEQYF	TGTGCCAGCAGCTTAGGGGTCCCCTACGAGCAGTACTTC
.	TRBV14	TRBJ2-3	few	CASSDGVIGADTQYF	TGTGCCAGCAGCGACGGGGTTATTGGGGCAGATACGCAGTATTTT
.	TRBV7-9	TRBJ2-7	many	CASSPPRSTVSYEQYF	TGTGCCAGCAGCCCACCCAGAAGCACAGTCTCCTACGAGCAGTACTTC
TRBD1	TRBV4-1	TRBJ2-2	few	CASSQGKGGAGELFF	TGCGCCAGCAGCCAAGGAAAAGGGGGCGCCGGGGAGCTGTTTTTT
TRBD2	TRBV28	TRBJ2-1	many	CASSFIAGVHNEQFF	TGTGCCAGCAGTTTCATAGCGGGAGTTCACAATGAGCAGTTCTTC
TRBD1	TRBV7-2	TRBJ2-5	many	CASRPGQTRQETQYF	TGTGCCAGCAGGCCGGGACAGACACGTCAAGAGACCCAGTACTTC
TRBD2	TRBV5-1	TRBJ2-3	many	CASSSPGLAARPITDTQYF	TGCGCCAGCAGCTCCCCGGGACTAGCGGCACGTCCCATCACAGATACGCAGTATTTT
.	TRBV3-1	TRBJ1-5	.	CASSQAGQPRHF	TGTGCCAGCAGCCAAGCGGGTCAACCCCGGCATTTT
TRBD2	TRBV5-4	TRBJ2-3	few	CASSFKAGGLDTQYF	TGTGCCAGCAGCTTCAAAGCGGGAGGTCTCGATACGCAGTATTTT
.	TRBV5-5	TRBJ1-1	many	CASSLEWGMNTEAFF	TGTGCCAGCAGCTTGGAATGGGGGATGAACACTGAAGCTTTCTTT
.	TRBV5-1	TRBJ1-1	many	CASSLRQATDTEAFF	TGCGCCAGCAGCTTGCGGCAGGCGACGGACACTGAAGCTTTCTTT